This T cell receptor beta chain emerged from a study of Graves' ophthalmopathy and Graves' hyperthyroidism. The CDR3 covers 12 residues. Between the trimmed V and J ends, which lost 8 bases and 4 bases, there was a span of 11 bases. The germline V gene encodes CDR1 SGHAT and CDR2 FQNNGV. Amplified TCR beta CDR3 regions were obtained using RNA transcripts as template. The authors performed first-round RT-PCR with HTBI primers and then a second-round multiplex PCR. TCRdb reanalysed the multiplex PCR reads using MiXCR and keeps one entry per CDR3 protein. The repertoire includes about 500,000 distinct CDR3 sequences, over 13% of them detected once, and 9.8% sits in the top ten. This clonotype was seen ten or more times.

V and J are TRBV11-2 and TRBJ2-5; tentatively, D is TRBD1 (5 bases). The clonotype comes from a woman aged 30 to 39 with Graves' ophthalmopathy. The sequencing sample was made of blood. This chain's CDR3 is CASGASRETQYF. Written as DNA, the CDR3 is TGTGCCAGCGGGGCATCGCGAGAGACCCAGTACTTC.